The 10 T cell receptor beta chains presented below share a single source sample, sequenced in a study of blood T cell repertoires in COVID-19. The repertoire was sequenced with immunoSEQ multiplex PCR; TCRdb's copy has only in-frame clones and lacks some. The sample has about 300,000 clones, approximately 90% seen once; the top ten hold about 6%. Sequencing input: peripheral blood. These receptors all stem from a woman aged 45-65 years with COVID-19, enrolled during active disease.

Here the CDR3 reads CSVDSLAGAYNEQFF. The CDR3 DNA follows: TGCAGCGTCGATAGTCTAGCGGGAGCATACAATGAGCAGTTCTTC. The chain employs TRBV29-1 and TRBJ2-1; 10 positions agree with TRBD2. This CDR3 is 15 amino acids long. Trimming at V came to 6 bases and at J to 4 bases, leaving 9 bases not matched to a gene. Germline V gene sequence: CDR1 SQVTM, CDR2 ANQGSEA.

This sequence joins TRBV30 and TRBJ2-5, with TRBD1 matching 9 bases. V trimming: 0 bases; J trimming: 0 bases; junction bases outside the gene matches: 2. The CDR3 covers 15 residues. Germline values: CDR1 GTSNPN, CDR2 SVGIG (reference sequence). Here the CDR3 reads CAWSVRQGDQETQYF. DNA for the CDR3: TGTGCCTGGAGTGTACGACAGGGGGACCAAGAGACCCAGTACTTC.

The chain combines TRBV6-4 with TRBJ2-2; the match to TRBD2 covers 10 bases. The CDR3 runs 14 residues. Germline CDR1 and CDR2: MRHNA and SNTAGT. V shed 4 bases and J 4 bases; nucleotides not matched to a gene: 0. CDR3 protein: CASSASGGTGELFF. CDR3 coding DNA: TGTGCCAGCAGTGCTAGCGGGGGCACCGGGGAGCTGTTTTTT.

The chain has TRBV5-1 and TRBJ2-5, with 8 bases identical to TRBD1. The CDR3 totals 14 residues. Germline V gene data show CDR1 as SGHRS and CDR2 as YFSETQ. With 0 bases clipped from V and 4 bases from J, the junction kept 2 bases outside the gene matches. CDR3 region: CASSLGQGAETQYF. For the CDR3, the DNA is TGCGCCAGCAGCTTGGGGCAGGGGGCAGAGACCCAGTACTTC.

The chain couples TRBV7-7 to TRBJ2-1; TRBD2 matches 14 bases. This CDR3 has 16 residues. Germline CDR1 and CDR2: SSHAT and FNYEAQ (reference sequence). With V trimmed by 5 bases and J by 9 bases, 9 bases remained unmatched. The CDR3 protein is CASSPLGLAGVGEQFF. CDR3 in DNA: TGTGCCAGCAGCCCATTGGGACTAGCGGGAGTGGGTGAGCAGTTCTTC.

This chain uses TRBV4-1 with TRBJ1-2, with 9 nucleotides matching TRBD1. In germline, CDR1 is MGHRA, CDR2 YSYEKL. The junction had 6 bases not matched to a gene; V was cut back by 2 bases and J by 8 bases. This CDR3 contains 14 residues. The CDR3 nucleotides are TGCGCCAGCAGCCAAAGACAGGGGGTCGAAGGCTACACCTTC. Translated: CASSQRQGVEGYTF.

J is TRBJ1-1 and V is TRBV9; 11 positions agree with TRBD1. CDR3 length equals 16 residues. V trimming: 0 bases; J trimming: 3 bases; junction bases outside the gene matches: 4. Germline-derived CDR1 and CDR2 are SGDLS and YYNGEE. The CDR3 DNA reads as TGTGCCAGCAGCGTAGATGGGACAGGGGGGTACACTGAAGCTTTCTTT. This encodes CASSVDGTGGYTEAFF.

This chain connects TRBV11-3 to TRBJ1-1; D is perhaps TRBD1 (5 bases). Trimming removed 8 bases at V and 1 base at J, with 11 bases between. CDR1 SGHNT and CDR2 YENEEA come from the germline V gene. This CDR3 has 13 amino acids. The CDR3 nucleotides read TGTGCCAGCTCAGGGCAAAAGAACACTGAAGCTTTCTTT. It encodes CASSGQKNTEAFF.

The rearrangement uses TRBV11-3 and TRBJ2-7; D uncertain. CDR3 length: 12 amino acids. Between the trimmed V and J ends, which lost 2 bases and 5 bases, there was a span of 7 bases. Germline V gene sequence: CDR1 SGHNT, CDR2 YENEEA. The CDR3 loop is CASSLSYHEQYF. Written as DNA, the CDR3 is TGTGCCAGCAGCTTATCCTACCACGAGCAGTACTTC.

The chain carries TRBV6-4 and TRBJ1-1, with a possible D match to TRBD1 (5 bases). In germline, CDR1 is MRHNA, CDR2 SNTAGT. Trimming took 0 bases from V and 9 from J, leaving 14 bases between them. The CDR3 is 14 amino acids. The CDR3 here is CASSDSGQGGQAFF. Written as DNA, the CDR3 is TGTGCCAGCAGTGACTCTGGGCAGGGAGGCCAAGCTTTCTTT.